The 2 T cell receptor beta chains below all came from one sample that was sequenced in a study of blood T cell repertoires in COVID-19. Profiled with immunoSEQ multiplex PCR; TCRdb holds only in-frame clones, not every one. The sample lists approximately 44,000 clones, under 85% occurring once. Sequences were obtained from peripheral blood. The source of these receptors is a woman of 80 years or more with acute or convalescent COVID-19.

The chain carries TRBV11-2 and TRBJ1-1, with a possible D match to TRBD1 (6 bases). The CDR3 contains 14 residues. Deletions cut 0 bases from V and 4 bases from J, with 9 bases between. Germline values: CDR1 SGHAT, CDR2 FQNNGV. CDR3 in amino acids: CASSLEGASTEAFF. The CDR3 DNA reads TGTGCCAGCAGCTTAGAGGGGGCGAGCACTGAAGCTTTCTTT. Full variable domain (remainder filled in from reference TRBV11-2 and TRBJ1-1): EAGVAQSPRYKIIEKRQSVAFWCNPISGHATLYWYQQILGQGPKLLIQFQNNGVVDDSQLPKDRFSAERLKGVDSTLKIQPAKLEDSAVYLCASSLEGASTEAFFGQGTRLTVV.

Here the CDR3 reads CAWGTGDYTEAFF. CDR3 nucleotide sequence: TGTGCCTGGGGGACAGGGGACTACACTGAAGCTTTCTTT. The chain links TRBV30 to TRBJ1-1; 10 positions match TRBD1. V shed 5 bases and J 3 bases; nucleotides not matched to a gene: 3. CDR1 GTSNPN and CDR2 SVGIG come from the germline V gene (reference sequence). CDR3 length: 13 residues.